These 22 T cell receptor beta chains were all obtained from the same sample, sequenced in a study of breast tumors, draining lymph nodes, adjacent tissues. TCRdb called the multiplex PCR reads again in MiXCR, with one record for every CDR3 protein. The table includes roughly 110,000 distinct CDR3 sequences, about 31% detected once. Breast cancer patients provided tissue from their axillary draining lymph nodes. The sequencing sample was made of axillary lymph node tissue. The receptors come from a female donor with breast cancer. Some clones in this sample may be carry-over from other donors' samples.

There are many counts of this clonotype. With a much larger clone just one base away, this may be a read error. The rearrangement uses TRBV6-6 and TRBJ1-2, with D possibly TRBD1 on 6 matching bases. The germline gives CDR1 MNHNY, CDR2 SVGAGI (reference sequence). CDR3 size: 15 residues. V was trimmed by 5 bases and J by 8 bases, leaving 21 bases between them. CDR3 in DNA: TGTGCCAGCAGTCGAAACCGTGACAGGCCGGGGGGCTACACCTTC. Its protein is CASSRNRDRPGGYTF.

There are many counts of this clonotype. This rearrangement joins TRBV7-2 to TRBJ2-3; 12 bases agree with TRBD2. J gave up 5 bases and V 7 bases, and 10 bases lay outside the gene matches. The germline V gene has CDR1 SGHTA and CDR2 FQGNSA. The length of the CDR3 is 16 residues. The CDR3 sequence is CASTRASGGAGDTQYF. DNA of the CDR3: TGTGCCAGCACCCGGGCTAGCGGGGGGGCCGGAGATACGCAGTATTTT. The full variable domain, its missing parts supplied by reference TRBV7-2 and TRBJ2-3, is GAGVSQSPSNKVTEKGKDVELRCDPISGHTALYWYRQSLGQGLEFLIYFQGNSAPDKSGLPSDRFSAERTGGSVSTLTIQRTQQEDSAVYLCASTRASGGAGDTQYFGPGTRLTVL.

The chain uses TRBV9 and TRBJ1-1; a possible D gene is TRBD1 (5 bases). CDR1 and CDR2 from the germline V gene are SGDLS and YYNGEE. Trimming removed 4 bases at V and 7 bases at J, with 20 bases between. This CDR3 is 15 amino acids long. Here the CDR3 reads CASSLLGQGVIEAFF. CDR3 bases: TGTGCCAGCAGCCTCCTCGGGCAGGGAGTAATTGAAGCTTTCTTT. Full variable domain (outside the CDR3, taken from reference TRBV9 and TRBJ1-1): DSGVTQTPKHLITATGQRVTLRCSPRSGDLSVYWYQQSLDQGLQFLIQYYNGEERAKGNILERFSAQQFPDLHSELNLSSLELGDSALYFCASSLLGQGVIEAFFGQGTRLTVV.

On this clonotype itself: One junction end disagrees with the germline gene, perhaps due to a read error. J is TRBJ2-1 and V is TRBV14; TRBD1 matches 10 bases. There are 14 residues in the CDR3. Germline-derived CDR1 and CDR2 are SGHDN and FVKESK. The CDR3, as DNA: TGTGCCAGCAGCCAAAGACAGGGGGCTGGTGAGCAGCTCTTC. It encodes CASSQRQGAGEQLF.

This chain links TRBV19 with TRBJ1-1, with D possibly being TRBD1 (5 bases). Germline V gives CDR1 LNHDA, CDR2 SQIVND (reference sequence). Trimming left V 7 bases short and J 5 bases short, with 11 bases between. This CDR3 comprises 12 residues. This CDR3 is CASNIRETEAFF. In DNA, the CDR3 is TGTGCCAGTAACATCAGGGAAACTGAAGCTTTCTTT.

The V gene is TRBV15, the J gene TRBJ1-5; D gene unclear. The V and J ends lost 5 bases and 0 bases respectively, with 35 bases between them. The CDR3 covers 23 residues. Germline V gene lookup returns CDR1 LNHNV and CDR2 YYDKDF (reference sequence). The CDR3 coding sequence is TGTGCCACCAGCTCCTCTGGGGTTTGCCACACTCATGATGCACTGTGTAGCAATCAGCCCCAGCATTTT. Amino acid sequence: CATSSSGVCHTHDALCSNQPQHF.

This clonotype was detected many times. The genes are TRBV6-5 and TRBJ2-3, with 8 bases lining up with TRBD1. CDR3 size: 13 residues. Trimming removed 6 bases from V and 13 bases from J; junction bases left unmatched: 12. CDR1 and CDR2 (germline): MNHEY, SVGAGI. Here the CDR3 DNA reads TGTGCCAGCAGCCCGACAGGGGAGTTGGAAAAGTATTTT. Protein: CASSPTGELEKYF.

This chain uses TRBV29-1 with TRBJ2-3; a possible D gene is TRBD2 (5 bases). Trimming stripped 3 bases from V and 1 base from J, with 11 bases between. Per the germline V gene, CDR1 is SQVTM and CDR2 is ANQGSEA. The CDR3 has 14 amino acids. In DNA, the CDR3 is TGCAGCGTTGAGACTAATTTGGGCACAGATACGCAGTATTTT. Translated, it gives CSVETNLGTDTQYF.

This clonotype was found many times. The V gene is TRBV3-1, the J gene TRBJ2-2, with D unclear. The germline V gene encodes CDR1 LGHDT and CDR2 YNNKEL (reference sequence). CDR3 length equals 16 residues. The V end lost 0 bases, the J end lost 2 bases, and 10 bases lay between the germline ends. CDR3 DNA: TGTGCCAGCAGCCAAGATGTCCGGGTAAACACCGGGGAGCTGTTTTTT. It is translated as CASSQDVRVNTGELFF.

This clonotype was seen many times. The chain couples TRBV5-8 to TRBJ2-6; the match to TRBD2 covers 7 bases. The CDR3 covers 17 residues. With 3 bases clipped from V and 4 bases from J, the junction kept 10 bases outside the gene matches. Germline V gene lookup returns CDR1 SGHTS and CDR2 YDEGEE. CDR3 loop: CASSSLQSGIGANVLTF. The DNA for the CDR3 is TGTGCCAGCAGCTCTTTACAGAGCGGGATCGGGGCCAACGTCCTGACTTTC.

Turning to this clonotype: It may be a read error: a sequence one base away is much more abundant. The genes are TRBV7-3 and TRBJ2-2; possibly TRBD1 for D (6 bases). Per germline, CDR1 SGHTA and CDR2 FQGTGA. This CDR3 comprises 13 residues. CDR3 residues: CASSSTGSGEPFF. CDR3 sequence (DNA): TGTGCCAGCAGTTCAACAGGCTCAGGGGAGCCGTTTTTT.

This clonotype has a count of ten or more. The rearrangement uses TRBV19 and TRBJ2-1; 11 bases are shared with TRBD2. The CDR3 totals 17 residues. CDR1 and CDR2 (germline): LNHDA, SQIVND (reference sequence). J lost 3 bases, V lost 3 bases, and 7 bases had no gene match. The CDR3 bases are TGTGCCAGTAGTATTCCCCTAGCGGGAGGACGCTACAATGAGCAGTTCTTC. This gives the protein CASSIPLAGGRYNEQFF. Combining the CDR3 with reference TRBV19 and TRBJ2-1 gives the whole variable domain DGGITQSPKYLFRKEGQNVTLSCEQNLNHDAMYWYRQDPGQGLRLIYYSQIVNDFQKGDIAEGYSVSREKKESFPLTVTSAQKNPTAFYLCASSIPLAGGRYNEQFFGPGTRLTVL.

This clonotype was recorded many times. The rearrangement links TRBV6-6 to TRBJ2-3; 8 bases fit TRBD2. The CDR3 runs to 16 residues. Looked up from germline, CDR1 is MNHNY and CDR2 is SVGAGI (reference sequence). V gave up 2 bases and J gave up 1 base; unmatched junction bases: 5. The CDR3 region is CASSYPTSGRTDTQYF. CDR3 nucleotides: TGTGCCAGCAGTTACCCCACTAGCGGCCGCACAGATACGCAGTATTTT.

Here the CDR3 reads CASNRQGGTDTQYF. CDR3 coding DNA: TGTGCCAGCAATCGACAGGGGGGGACAGATACGCAGTATTTT. The gene calls are TRBV28 and TRBJ2-3; 9 nucleotides match TRBD1. After removal of 7 bases from V and 3 bases from J, the junction contained 5 bases not matched to a gene. CDR3 length: 14 amino acids. Germline V gene data show CDR1 as MDHEN and CDR2 as SYDVKM.

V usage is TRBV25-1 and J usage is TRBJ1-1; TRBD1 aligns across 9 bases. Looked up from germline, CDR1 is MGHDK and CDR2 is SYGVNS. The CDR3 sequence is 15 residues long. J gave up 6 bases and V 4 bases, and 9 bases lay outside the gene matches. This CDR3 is CASSGPQDRGPEAFF. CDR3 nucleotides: TGTGCCAGCAGTGGCCCCCAGGACAGGGGCCCTGAAGCTTTCTTT.

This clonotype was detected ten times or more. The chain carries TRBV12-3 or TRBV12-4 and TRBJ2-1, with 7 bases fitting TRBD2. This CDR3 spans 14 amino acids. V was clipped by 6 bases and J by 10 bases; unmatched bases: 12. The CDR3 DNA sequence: TGTGCCAGCAGGAGGCGGGAGTCCAATTCGGAGCAGTTCTTC. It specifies CASRRRESNSEQFF.

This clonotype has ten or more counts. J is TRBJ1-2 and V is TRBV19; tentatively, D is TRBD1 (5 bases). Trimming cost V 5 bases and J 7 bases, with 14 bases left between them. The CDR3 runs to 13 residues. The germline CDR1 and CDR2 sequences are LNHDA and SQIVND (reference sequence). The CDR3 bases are TGTGCCAGTAGTCCGGCCCGGGGGGTTGGCTACACCTTC. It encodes CASSPARGVGYTF.

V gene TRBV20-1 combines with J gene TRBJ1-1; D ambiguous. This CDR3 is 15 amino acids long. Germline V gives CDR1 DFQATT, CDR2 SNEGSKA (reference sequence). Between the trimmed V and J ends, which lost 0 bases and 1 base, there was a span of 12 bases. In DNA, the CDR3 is TGCAGTGCTAGAGAGGCCGCAGGCTCGAACACTGAAGCTTTCTTT. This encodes CSAREAAGSNTEAFF.

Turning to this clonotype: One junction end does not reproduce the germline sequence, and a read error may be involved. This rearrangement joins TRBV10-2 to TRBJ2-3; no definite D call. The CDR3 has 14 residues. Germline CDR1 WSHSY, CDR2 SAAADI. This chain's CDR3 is CASSEGANTATQYF. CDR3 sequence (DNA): TGCGCCAGCAGTGAAGGAGCGAACACAGCTACGCAGTATTTT.

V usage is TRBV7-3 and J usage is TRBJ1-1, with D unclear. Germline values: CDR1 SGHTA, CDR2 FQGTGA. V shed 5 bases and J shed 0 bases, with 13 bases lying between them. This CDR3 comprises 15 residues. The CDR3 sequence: CASSTQLGMNTEAFF. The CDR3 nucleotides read TGTGCCAGCAGCACCCAATTGGGGATGAACACTGAAGCTTTCTTT.

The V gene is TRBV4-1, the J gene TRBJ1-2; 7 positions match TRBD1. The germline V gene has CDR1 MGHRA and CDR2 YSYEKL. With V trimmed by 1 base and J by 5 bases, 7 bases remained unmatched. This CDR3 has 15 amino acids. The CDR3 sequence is CASSQVGTGQYGYTF. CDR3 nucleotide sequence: TGCGCCAGCAGCCAAGTAGGCACGGGACAGTATGGCTACACCTTC.

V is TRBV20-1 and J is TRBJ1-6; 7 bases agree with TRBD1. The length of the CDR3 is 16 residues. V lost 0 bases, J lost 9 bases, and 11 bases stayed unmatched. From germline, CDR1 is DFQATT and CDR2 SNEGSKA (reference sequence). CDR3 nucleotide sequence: TGCAGTGCTAGAGATCTGGTAGCGGGACAGAGTTCACCCCTCCACTTT. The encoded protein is CSARDLVAGQSSPLHF.